The 17 T cell receptor beta chains below all came from one sample that was sequenced in a study of T-cell reconstitution after alpha-beta-depleted transplantation in children. Researchers prepared the TCRbeta library using unique molecular identifiers, the study reports. From the PCR reads, TCRdb called clonotypes with MiXCR, one entry per CDR3 protein. This sample has a few hundred thousand distinct CDR3 sequences; 27% occur once, and the top ten carry under 45%. The input for sequencing was PBMCs, taken before TCRalphabeta/CD19-depleted stem cell transplant. Receptors were obtained from a boy in the first two years of life with Wiskott-Aldrich syndrome, due to receive a stem cell transplant.

CDR3 in amino acids: CASRSLVGPGYYEQYF. The DNA for the CDR3 is TGCGCCAGCAGGAGCTTGGTGGGCCCTGGCTACTACGAGCAGTACTTC. This chain links TRBV10-2 with TRBJ2-7; D unclear. The CDR3 length is 16 residues. Germline V gene data show CDR1 as WSHSY and CDR2 as SAAADI. The V and J ends lost 6 bases and 3 bases respectively, with 21 bases between them.

This clonotype has only a few counts. This chain connects TRBV28 to TRBJ2-1; possible D gene TRBD2, 7 bases. V dropped 4 bases and J dropped 7 bases, with 14 bases sitting between them. The germline gives CDR1 MDHEN, CDR2 SYDVKM. This CDR3 comprises 14 residues. CDR3 bases: TGTGCCAGCAGTTCCCTGGGGGGGCCTAATGAGCAGTTCTTC. Protein sequence: CASSSLGGPNEQFF.

This clonotype was observed a few times. The rearrangement joins TRBV29-1 to TRBJ2-7; tentatively, D is TRBD2 (5 bases). CDR3 size: 14 residues. Germline-derived CDR1 and CDR2 are SQVTM and ANQGSEA. Trimming left V 3 bases short and J 5 bases short, with 17 bases between. CDR3 amino acids: CSVEGRSGLHEQYF. CDR3 DNA sequence: TGCAGCGTTGAGGGGAGATCAGGCCTCCACGAGCAGTACTTC.

The chain is built from TRBV7-6 and TRBJ2-7, with 7 positions matching TRBD1. Germline trimming cut 3 bases from V and 6 bases from J; bases unmatched to any gene: 2. The germline V gene encodes CDR1 SGHVS and CDR2 FNYEAQ. The length of the CDR3 is 12 residues. DNA of the CDR3: TGTGCCAGCAGCTTCGGACAGGCCGAGCAGTACTTC. This codes for CASSFGQAEQYF.

There are a few counts of this clonotype. CDR3 sequence reads: CASSLGDRPSGANVLTF. The DNA of the CDR3 is TGCGCCAGCAGCTTAGGGGACAGGCCCTCTGGGGCCAACGTCCTGACTTTC. The chain is built from TRBV5-1 and TRBJ2-6; 8 nucleotides agree with TRBD1. V gave up 2 bases and J gave up 0 bases; unmatched junction bases: 4. Germline-derived CDR1 and CDR2 are SGHRS and YFSETQ. The CDR3 runs to 17 residues.

Only a few counts were recorded for this clonotype. The CDR3 spells CSARVSGRAADTQYF. The CDR3 DNA reads TGCAGTGCTAGGGTTAGCGGGAGGGCGGCAGATACGCAGTATTTT. The chain links TRBV20-1 to TRBJ2-3, with TRBD2 matching 11 bases. This CDR3 region has 15 residues. Germline CDR1 is DFQATT and CDR2 is SNEGSKA (reference sequence). V trimming: 3 bases; J trimming: 4 bases; junction bases outside the gene matches: 6.

This chain joins TRBV28 and TRBJ2-1; no clear D gene. Between the trimmed V and J ends, which lost 6 bases and 5 bases, there was a span of 14 bases. The germline V gene has CDR1 MDHEN and CDR2 SYDVKM. The CDR3 is made up of 14 amino acids. For the CDR3, the DNA is TGTGCCAGCAGGAGAGGTATTAGACACAATGAGCAGTTCTTC. Residues: CASRRGIRHNEQFF. The full variable domain, in which reference TRBV28 and TRBJ2-1 provide the parts outside the CDR3, is DVKVTQSSRYLVKRTGEKVFLECVQDMDHENMFWYRQDPGLGLRLIYFSYDVKMKEKGDIPEGYSVSREKKERFSLILESASTNQTSMYLCASRRGIRHNEQFFGPGTRLTVL.

The V call is TRBV19, the J call TRBJ1-2; 7 bases are a match to TRBD1. The CDR3 sequence is 15 residues long. V lost 7 bases and J lost 3; bases outside the gene matches: 11. Germline CDR1 and CDR2: LNHDA and SQIVND (reference sequence). The CDR3 spells CASTHRDRVYYGYTF. Written as DNA, the CDR3 is TGTGCCAGTACCCACCGCGACAGGGTGTACTATGGCTACACCTTC.

The chain employs TRBV5-1 and TRBJ2-7; 12 nucleotides align to TRBD2. The CDR3 covers 15 residues. The junction had 4 bases not matched to a gene; V was cut back by 6 bases and J by 0 bases. Germline assignment: CDR1 SGHRS and CDR2 YFSETQ. The CDR3 loop reads CASKPGLAGSYEQYF. Here the CDR3 DNA reads TGCGCCAGCAAACCGGGACTAGCGGGCTCCTACGAGCAGTACTTC.

This chain joins TRBV7-9 and TRBJ1-3; D is unresolved. The CDR3 is 16 residues long. Trimming left V 5 bases short and J 0 bases short, with 14 bases between. Looked up from germline, CDR1 is SEHNR and CDR2 is FQNEAQ (reference sequence). The CDR3 region is CASSPRTESSGNTIYF. The CDR3 coding sequence is TGTGCCAGCAGCCCAAGGACGGAAAGCTCTGGAAACACCATATATTTT.

This clonotype was detected only a few times. The genes are TRBV7-2 and TRBJ2-2, with a possible D match to TRBD1 (5 bases). Germline lookup yields CDR1 SGHTA and CDR2 FQGNSA. Trimming removed 1 base from V and 7 bases from J, with 7 bases in between. The CDR3 covers 13 residues. The CDR3, as DNA: TGTGCCAGCAGCTTAGATCAGGGCGGGGAGCTGTTTTTT. This sequence encodes CASSLDQGGELFF. Full variable domain (outside the CDR3, taken from reference TRBV7-2 and TRBJ2-2): GAGVSQSPSNKVTEKGKDVELRCDPISGHTALYWYRQSLGQGLEFLIYFQGNSAPDKSGLPSDRFSAERTGGSVSTLTIQRTQQEDSAVYLCASSLDQGGELFFGEGSRLTVL.

This clonotype was counted only a few times. This chain joins TRBV6-1 and TRBJ1-1; no clear D gene. V lost 1 base, J lost 7 bases, and 10 bases lay in between. The length of the CDR3 is 13 residues. Germline V gives CDR1 MNHNS, CDR2 SASEGT. CDR3 region: CASSEGARIEAFF. The CDR3, as DNA: TGTGCCAGCAGTGAAGGGGCTCGGATTGAAGCTTTCTTT.

This clonotype showed up just a few times. This sequence joins TRBV4-1 and TRBJ2-1, with a possible D match to TRBD1 (6 bases). CDR3 size: 16 residues. The germline V gene has CDR1 MGHRA and CDR2 YSYEKL. V was cut by 4 bases and J by 0 bases, with 13 bases left in between. CDR3 in DNA: TGCGCCAGCAGCCTTGAACAGGGCCTCTCCTACAATGAGCAGTTCTTC. Its protein product is CASSLEQGLSYNEQFF.

V is TRBV5-1 and J is TRBJ2-7, with TRBD2 matching 16 bases. Germline CDR1 SGHRS, CDR2 YFSETQ. This CDR3 has 18 amino acids. Trimming cost V 3 bases and J 0 bases; bases outside gene matches: 6. This CDR3 reads CASSSGLAGGPHSYEQYF. The CDR3 nucleotides are TGCGCCAGCAGCTCGGGACTAGCGGGAGGGCCACACTCCTACGAGCAGTACTTC.

This chain uses TRBV10-3 with TRBJ1-6, with 7 bases that match TRBD1. Trimming removed 5 bases from V and 8 bases from J; junction bases left unmatched: 9. CDR3 length equals 15 residues. The V gene's germline CDR1 is ENHRY and CDR2 SYGVKD. CDR3 region: CAISPRTGEDSPLHF. The CDR3 nucleotides read TGTGCCATCAGTCCTAGGACAGGAGAGGATTCACCCCTCCACTTT.

The J gene is TRBJ2-2, the V gene TRBV12-3 or TRBV12-4; TRBD2 might be the D (6 bases). Trimming removed 7 bases from V and 4 bases from J, with 13 bases in between. CDR3 length equals 14 residues. The CDR3 spells CASTRGTLTGELFF. The CDR3 nucleotides are TGTGCCAGCACTCGCGGGACTCTCACCGGGGAGCTGTTTTTT.

This clonotype was counted between two and nine times. The V and J genes are TRBV5-1 and TRBJ2-6; no clear D. Trimming took 0 bases from V and 2 from J, leaving 6 bases between them. Germline assignment: CDR1 SGHRS and CDR2 YFSETQ. The CDR3 loop spans 15 amino acids. The CDR3 DNA reads as TGCGCCAGCAGCTTGGTAGGGACTGGGGCCAACGTCCTGACTTTC. It specifies CASSLVGTGANVLTF.